A selection of T cell receptor beta chains follows, all from one sample in a study of cytomegalovirus exposure and HLA in healthy donors. Sequenced by immunoSEQ multiplex PCR; TCRdb stores in-frame clones only, minus some. The sample carries 70,000 to 95,000 clones, 75% to 85% recorded once. The sequenced material came from PBMCs. The receptors here all came from a man aged 18 to 29 in good health and CMV-seronegative. Each CDR3 is given with its conserved first and last residue. Fields, in order: clone size, V gene, D gene, J gene, CDR3 protein, CDR3 DNA. D genes are given only for firm matches. Only some rows state a clone size, as once, few, many or a class for expanded clones.

NA	TRBV5-1	TRBD2	TRBJ2-1	CASSSQRLAEGNEQFF	TGCGCCAGCAGCTCCCAAAGACTAGCGGAGGGGAATGAGCAGTTCTTC
NA	TRBV5-6	NA	TRBJ2-7	CASRSQPRVGSLYEQYF	TGTGCCAGCAGATCCCAACCAAGAGTAGGGAGTCTCTACGAGCAGTACTTC
NA	TRBV4-1	TRBD1	TRBJ1-2	CASSQFLGDRGQGGYTF	TGCGCCAGCAGCCAATTCTTAGGGGACAGGGGGCAAGGTGGCTACACCTTC
NA	TRBV5-4	TRBD1	TRBJ2-7	CASSGAGTAYEQYF	TGTGCCAGCAGCGGAGCCGGGACAGCCTACGAGCAGTACTTC
NA	TRBV18	TRBD1	TRBJ2-1	CASSLQGDEQFF	TGTGCCAGCTCACTTCAGGGGGATGAGCAGTTCTTC
NA	TRBV7-2	TRBD1	TRBJ1-6	CASSHGDRRNSPLHF	TGTGCCAGCAGCCACGGGGACAGGAGGAATTCACCCCTCCACTTT
NA	TRBV18	NA	TRBJ2-6	CASSPFDRSSVSGANVLTF	TGTGCCAGCTCACCATTCGACAGGAGTTCCGTCTCTGGGGCCAACGTCCTGACTTTC
NA	TRBV11-2	NA	TRBJ2-7	CASSPGGLNYEQYF	TGTGCCAGCAGCCCCGGCGGGCTCAACTACGAGCAGTACTTC
once	TRBV5-4	TRBD2	TRBJ2-7	CASSLGTSVYEQYF	TGTGCCAGCAGCTTGGGGACTAGCGTCTACGAGCAGTACTTC
once	TRBV9	NA	TRBJ2-1	CASSDSPGQIPQFF	TGTGCCAGCAGCGACTCTCCAGGGCAAATCCCCCAGTTCTTC
NA	TRBV5-1	TRBD1	TRBJ1-1	CASSFLEQGWVNTEAFF	TGCGCCAGCAGCTTTTTAGAACAGGGGTGGGTGAACACTGAAGCTTTCTTT
NA	TRBV2	NA	TRBJ1-3	CASSEQGNAGNTIYF	TGTGCCAGCAGTGAGCAGGGGAACGCTGGAAACACCATATATTTT
NA	TRBV5-4	NA	TRBJ2-7	CASSLGRGSYEQYF	TGTGCCAGCAGCTTAGGCAGGGGCTCCTACGAGCAGTACTTC
once	TRBV20-1	NA	TRBJ2-7	CSARAVAEQYF	TGCAGTGCTAGGGCGGTGGCCGAGCAGTACTTC
NA	TRBV18	NA	TRBJ1-2	CASSPPAEGYGYTF	TGTGCCAGCTCACCACCTGCGGAGGGCTATGGCTACACCTTC
few	TRBV6-5	TRBD1	TRBJ2-7	CASSPGQGEQYF	TGTGCCAGCAGCCCTGGACAGGGCGAGCAGTACTTC
NA	TRBV5-4	NA	TRBJ2-5	CASSPPYGTNEETQYF	TGTGCCAGCAGCCCGCCCTACGGGACAAACGAAGAGACCCAGTACTTC